Each of the 25 T cell receptor beta chains below was sequenced from the same sample in a study of blood T cell repertoires in COVID-19. Profiled with immunoSEQ multiplex PCR; TCRdb holds only in-frame clones, not every one. The table lists 200,000 to 250,000 clones, approximately 90% of them singletons. Sequencing was done on a sample of PBMCs or T cells enriched from blood (not recorded which). The source of these receptors is a man in his thirties or forties who had recovered from COVID-19.

The chain carries TRBV28 and TRBJ1-2; 7 bases agree with TRBD1. Trimming at V came to 6 bases and at J to 4 bases, leaving 5 bases not matched to a gene. The V gene's germline CDR1 is MDHEN and CDR2 SYDVKM. The CDR3 has 13 amino acids. The CDR3 sequence is CASRANRGYGYTF. CDR3 in DNA: TGTGCCAGCAGGGCCAACAGGGGCTATGGCTACACCTTC.

The CDR3 spells CSAQGNQPQHF. Here the CDR3 DNA reads TGCAGTGCGCAGGGGAATCAGCCCCAGCATTTT. This chain connects TRBV20-1 to TRBJ1-5, with D possibly being TRBD1 (6 bases). Trimming stripped 6 bases from V and 4 bases from J, with 7 bases between. Per germline, CDR1 DFQATT and CDR2 SNEGSKA (reference sequence). There are 11 residues in the CDR3.

This rearrangement joins TRBV19 to TRBJ2-1; no clear D. The V end lost 1 base, the J end lost 5 bases, and 9 bases lay between the germline ends. Germline CDR1 reads LNHDA; CDR2 reads SQIVND (reference sequence). CDR3 length: 14 amino acids. The CDR3: CASSIVTADNEQFF. CDR3 nucleotide sequence: TGTGCCAGTAGTATAGTTACAGCCGACAATGAGCAGTTCTTC.

This chain joins TRBV7-9 and TRBJ2-7, with D uncertain. The ends were cut back, 0 bases at V and 7 bases at J, with 4 bases in the middle. The CDR3 consists of 11 residues. Germline assignment: CDR1 SEHNR and CDR2 FQNEAQ (reference sequence). The CDR3 DNA sequence: TGTGCCAGCAGCTTAGCTAGAGAGCAGTACTTC. This encodes CASSLAREQYF.

The chain links TRBV7-3 to TRBJ2-1, with D perhaps matching TRBD2 (6 bases). The germline gives CDR1 SGHTA, CDR2 FQGTGA. This CDR3 spans 12 amino acids. V was clipped by 3 bases and J by 8 bases, with 8 bases between them. The DNA for the CDR3 is TGTGCCAGCAGCTTGGGAGGCGATGAGCAGTTCTTC. Translating it yields CASSLGGDEQFF.

The V and J genes are TRBV28 and TRBJ2-3; 13 bases are shared with TRBD2. The junction had 18 bases not matched to a gene; V was cut back by 3 bases and J by 0 bases. Germline CDR1 reads MDHEN; CDR2 reads SYDVKM. The CDR3 is made up of 22 amino acids. Written as DNA, the CDR3 is TGTGCCAGCAGTTTCTACCCCGGGACTAGCGGGATGGGGGGTTCCAGCACAGATACGCAGTATTTT. This encodes CASSFYPGTSGMGGSSTDTQYF.

V gene TRBV7-3 combines with J gene TRBJ2-3; 8 bases align to TRBD1. CDR1 is SGHTA, CDR2 FQGTGA, per germline. The V gene end was trimmed by 3 bases and the J gene end by 6 bases; junction bases not matched to a gene: 8. The length of the CDR3 is 15 residues. The chain's CDR3 is CASSLGDRREDTQYF. The CDR3, as DNA: TGTGCCAGCAGCTTGGGGGACAGGAGGGAGGATACGCAGTATTTT.

The chain joins TRBV5-1 to TRBJ2-7, with a weak D call TRBD1 (5 bases). Trimming shortened V by 4 bases and J by 2 bases, and 16 bases separated the two germline ends. The germline V gene encodes CDR1 SGHRS and CDR2 YFSETQ. The CDR3 extends over 15 amino acids. In DNA form, the CDR3 reads TGCGCCAGCAGCCAAAGCTCGACAGTAACCTACGAGCAGTACTTC. Translating it yields CASSQSSTVTYEQYF. Based on the CDR3 plus reference TRBV5-1 and TRBJ2-7, the full variable domain is KAGVTQTPRYLIKTRGQQVTLSCSPISGHRSVSWYQQTPGQGLQFLFEYFSETQRNKGNFPGRFSGRQFSNSRSEMNVSTLELGDSALYLCASSQSSTVTYEQYFGPGTRLTVT.

V gene TRBV9 combines with J gene TRBJ1-3; weak D call: TRBD1 (5 bases). The CDR3 extends over 16 amino acids. Germline V gene sequence: CDR1 SGDLS, CDR2 YYNGEE. Deletions cut 0 bases from V and 4 bases from J, with 14 bases between. DNA of the CDR3: TGTGCCAGCAGCGTAGCTATAGGGGAAGCAGGAAACACCATATATTTT. Its translation is CASSVAIGEAGNTIYF.

The CDR3 region has the DNA TGTGCCAGCAGCCACCGGACAGCCTCTGGAAACACCATATATTTT. It translates to CASSHRTASGNTIYF. The V and J genes are TRBV3-1 (or the pseudogene TRBV3-2) and TRBJ1-3; possible D gene TRBD1, 6 bases. CDR3 length equals 15 residues. V was shortened by 3 bases and J by 0 bases, with 9 bases between the two germline ends. The V gene's germline CDR1 is LGHDT and CDR2 YNNKEL (reference sequence).

This clone was seen once. The chain employs TRBV14 and TRBJ2-5, with a tentative D call TRBD2 (6 bases). CDR1 and CDR2 (germline): SGHDN, FVKESK. The CDR3 length is 13 residues. The germline V and J ends were trimmed by 4 bases and 5 bases, with 11 bases remaining between them. Here the CDR3 reads CASSLTSWETQYF. CDR3 coding DNA: TGTGCCAGCAGCCTTACTAGCTGGGAGACCCAGTACTTC.

This chain uses TRBV7-2 with TRBJ1-5; TRBD1 matches at 8 bases. V was pared by 4 bases and J by 0 bases, with 11 bases of the junction left unmatched. The CDR3 contains 18 residues. Germline CDR1 is SGHTA and CDR2 is FQGNSA. CDR3: CASSSSGGQGYSNQPQHF. As DNA, the CDR3 is TGTGCCAGCAGCTCCAGTGGTGGACAGGGTTATAGCAATCAGCCCCAGCATTTT.

V is TRBV18 and J is TRBJ1-3, with 8 bases matching TRBD1. The CDR3 contains 18 residues. The V segment lost 1 base and the J segment 0 bases; nucleotides outside the gene matches: 8. The germline CDR1 and CDR2 sequences are KGHSH and LQKENI. The CDR3 loop is CASSPLGQDGNSGNTIYF. CDR3 in DNA: TGTGCCAGCTCACCACTGGGACAGGATGGTAACTCTGGAAACACCATATATTTT.

As for this clone: This same CDR3 is encoded by further DNA sequences in the sample. The V and J genes are TRBV28 and TRBJ1-6; 7 bases map to TRBD1. The V and J ends lost 7 bases and 2 bases, in that order; junction bases with no gene match: 5. This CDR3 region has 15 residues. Germline-derived CDR1 and CDR2 are MDHEN and SYDVKM. CDR3 in DNA: TGTGCCAGCACCCTCCAGGGGGCCTATAATTCACCCCTCCACTTT. Translating gives CASTLQGAYNSPLHF.

The V gene is TRBV29-1, the J gene TRBJ1-1; tentatively, D is TRBD1 (5 bases). This CDR3 has 11 residues. Trimming pared 4 bases from V and 6 bases from J, leaving 9 bases between. CDR1 is SQVTM and CDR2 is ANQGSEA in the germline V gene. CDR3 in amino acids: CSVATGSEAFF. As DNA, the CDR3 is TGCAGCGTTGCTACAGGATCTGAAGCTTTCTTT.

CDR3 sequence reads: CASSPRGHKHSYEQYF. CDR3 DNA: TGTGCCAGCAGCCCCCGGGGTCATAAGCACTCCTACGAGCAGTACTTC. V gene TRBV12-1 combines with J gene TRBJ2-7; TRBD2, the table's D call, was not compared with the DNA. TRBV12-1 is marked as a pseudogene. The CDR3 consists of 16 residues.

The V call is TRBV9, the J call TRBJ1-2; D is unresolved. This CDR3 comprises 14 residues. Per germline, CDR1 SGDLS and CDR2 YYNGEE. Trimming cost V 0 bases and J 8 bases, with 14 bases left between them. This chain's CDR3 is CASSVEGGSRGYTF. In DNA, the CDR3 is TGTGCCAGCAGCGTAGAGGGAGGTTCTCGCGGCTACACCTTC.

This chain uses TRBV6-5 with TRBJ2-7; D possibly corresponds to TRBD2 (6 bases). CDR1 is MNHEY and CDR2 is SVGAGI in the germline V gene. Trimming pared 6 bases from V and 2 bases from J, leaving 17 bases between. CDR3 length: 15 residues. CDR3 nucleotide sequence: TGTGCCAGCAGGCAGGAGGGAAGAACCCCCTACGAGCAGTACTTC. Amino acids: CASRQEGRTPYEQYF.

J is TRBJ2-1 and V is TRBV19; D is possibly TRBD1 (5 bases). Per the germline V gene, CDR1 is LNHDA and CDR2 is SQIVND (reference sequence). The length of the CDR3 is 13 residues. The germline V and J ends were trimmed by 3 bases and 14 bases, with 17 bases remaining between them. The CDR3 loop is CASSIPSTGREFF. Written as DNA, the CDR3 is TGTGCCAGTAGTATCCCCTCGACTGGCAGGGAGTTCTTC.

This clone appeared a single time. The gene calls are TRBV6-5 and TRBJ2-7, with D possibly TRBD1 on 5 matching bases. This CDR3 comprises 10 residues. From germline, CDR1 is MNHEY and CDR2 SVGAGI. V was shortened by 8 bases and J by 7 bases, with 9 bases between the two germline ends. The chain's CDR3 is CASGAKEQYF. The CDR3 region has the DNA TGTGCCAGCGGGGCGAAGGAGCAGTACTTC.

J is TRBJ1-6 and V is TRBV10-3; a possible D gene is TRBD1 (5 bases). The germline V gene has CDR1 ENHRY and CDR2 SYGVKD. Trimming removed 6 bases at V and 7 bases at J, with 16 bases between. The CDR3 covers 15 residues. The CDR3 loop reads CAIRGGGAENSPLHF. Written as DNA, the CDR3 is TGTGCCATCAGGGGGGGAGGGGCTGAGAATTCACCCCTCCACTTT.

V and J are TRBV27 and TRBJ1-3; no firm D call. The germline gives CDR1 MNHEY, CDR2 SMNVEV (reference sequence). The ends were cut back, 4 bases at V and 8 bases at J, with 18 bases in the middle. This CDR3 region has 15 residues. The CDR3, as DNA: TGTGCCAGCAGTTACTCTCCTGGTGGTCTAGACACCATATATTTT. Residues: CASSYSPGGLDTIYF.

The chain links TRBV2 to TRBJ1-1, with TRBD1 matching 8 bases. This CDR3 region has 17 residues. CDR1 is SNHLY and CDR2 is FYNNEI in the germline V gene. The trim removed 5 bases at V and 0 bases at J, leaving 11 bases unmatched. The CDR3 loop is CASSPLDRGKLNTEAFF. The DNA for the CDR3 is TGTGCCAGCAGTCCACTTGACAGGGGAAAGTTGAACACTGAAGCTTTCTTT.

The chain recombines TRBV3-1 (or the pseudogene TRBV3-2) with TRBJ2-1; 14 bases match TRBD2. V shed 4 bases and J 3 bases; nucleotides not matched to a gene: 2. There are 16 residues in the CDR3. The germline gives CDR1 LGHDT, CDR2 YNNKEL (reference sequence). CDR3 amino acids: CASSPGLAGVYNEQFF. Written as DNA, the CDR3 is TGTGCCAGCAGCCCGGGACTAGCGGGGGTCTACAATGAGCAGTTCTTC.

CDR3 sequence (DNA): TGTGCCAGCAGCCTAGAGCGATACGAGCAGTACTTC. Translating it yields CASSLERYEQYF. The V and J genes are TRBV3-1 (or the pseudogene TRBV3-2) and TRBJ2-7; D not resolved. Germline V gene data show CDR1 as LGHDT and CDR2 as YNNKEL (reference sequence). Trimming took 4 bases from V and 4 from J, leaving 8 bases between them. CDR3 length equals 12 residues.